Following are 5 T cell receptor beta chains from one sample sequenced in a study of blood T cell repertoires in COVID-19. TCRdb keeps only in-frame clones here, not all; method: immunoSEQ multiplex PCR. The repertoire consists of around 170,000 clones, with roughly 86% occurring once and the leading ten covering around 8.6%. Sample: PBMCs or T cells enriched from blood (not recorded which). These receptor sequences come from a woman under 40 who had recovered from COVID-19.

The CDR3 nucleotides are TGCGCCAGCAGCCAACAAAGTAGCGGATCCTACGAGCAGTACTTC. Encoded protein: CASSQQSSGSYEQYF. The chain uses TRBV4-1 and TRBJ2-7; weak D call: TRBD2 (6 bases). The germline V and J ends were trimmed by 2 bases and 1 base, with 12 bases remaining between them. CDR3 length equals 15 residues. Per germline, CDR1 MGHRA and CDR2 YSYEKL.

This clone was observed a handful of times. The gene calls are TRBV5-1 and TRBJ2-7; D unclear. The length of the CDR3 is 13 residues. V was pared by 1 base and J by 4 bases, with 9 bases between. The V gene's germline CDR1 is SGHRS and CDR2 YFSETQ. The CDR3 bases are TGCGCCAGCAGCTTGTTTTCCAATTACGAGCAGTACTTC. This sequence encodes CASSLFSNYEQYF.

The chain couples TRBV6-5 to TRBJ2-3, with a weak D call TRBD2 (6 bases). CDR1 and CDR2 (germline): MNHEY, SVGAGI. CDR3 length: 15 residues. Trimming left V 6 bases short and J 5 bases short, with 18 bases between. CDR3 sequence (DNA): TGTGCCAGCAGGGAGGGCCCCTCTAGCGAAGATACGCAGTATTTT. It translates to CASREGPSSEDTQYF.

This clone was counted once. The chain has TRBV6-5 and TRBJ1-5; the match to TRBD1 covers 9 bases. Germline V lookup: CDR1 MNHEY, CDR2 SVGAGI. CDR3 length: 14 amino acids. Trimming cost V 4 bases and J 4 bases; bases outside gene matches: 2. The CDR3 bases are TGTGCCAGCAGTTGGACAGGGGAAAATCAGCCCCAGCATTTT. It is translated as CASSWTGENQPQHF.

The chain joins TRBV30 to TRBJ2-7; 16 positions agree with TRBD2. The ends lost 6 bases at V and 5 bases at J; junction bases unmatched: 4. Per the germline V gene, CDR1 is GTSNPN and CDR2 is SVGIG (reference sequence). The CDR3 length is 14 residues. The DNA for the CDR3 is TGTGCCTGCGGGACTAGCGGGAGGGCCCACGAGCAGTACTTC. It is translated as CACGTSGRAHEQYF.